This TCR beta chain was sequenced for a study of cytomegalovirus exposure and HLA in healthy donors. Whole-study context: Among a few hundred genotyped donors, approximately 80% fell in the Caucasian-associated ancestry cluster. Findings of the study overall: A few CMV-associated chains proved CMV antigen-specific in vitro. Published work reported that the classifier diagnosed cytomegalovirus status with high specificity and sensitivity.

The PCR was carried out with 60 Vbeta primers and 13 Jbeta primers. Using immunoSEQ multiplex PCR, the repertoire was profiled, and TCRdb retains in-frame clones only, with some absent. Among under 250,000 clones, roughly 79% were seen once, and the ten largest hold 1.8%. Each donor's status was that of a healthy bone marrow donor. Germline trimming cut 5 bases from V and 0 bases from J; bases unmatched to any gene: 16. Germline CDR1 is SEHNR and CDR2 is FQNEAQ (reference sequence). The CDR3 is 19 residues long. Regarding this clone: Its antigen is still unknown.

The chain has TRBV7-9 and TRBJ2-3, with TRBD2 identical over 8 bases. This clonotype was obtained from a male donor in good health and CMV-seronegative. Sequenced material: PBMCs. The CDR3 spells CASSPDPLGGATSTDTQYF. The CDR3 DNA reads TGTGCCAGCAGCCCCGACCCTCTCGGGGGGGCTACTAGCACAGATACGCAGTATTTT.